Sequencing of this T cell receptor (beta chain) was carried out in a study of early T cells in non-severe SARS-CoV-2 infection. This clonotype has a count of ten or more. The antigen is not known. Points from the study as a whole: VDJdb matching, biased toward anti-spike CD8 responses, missed private and CD4 specificities.

In germline, CDR1 is LGHNA, CDR2 YNFKEQ. This CDR3 comprises 19 residues. J gave up 8 bases and V 0 bases, and 16 bases lay outside the gene matches. Unique molecular identifiers were affixed to single, distinct cDNA molecules. TCRdb re-analysed the 5' RACE reads in MiXCR, keeping a single row per CDR3 protein. Here the sample spans roughly 42,000 distinct CDR3 sequences, less than 15% being singletons. Sample: whole blood. This clonotype was obtained from an adult who was a healthcare worker with PCR-confirmed SARS-CoV-2 infection or an uninfected control (not recorded which). The chain has TRBV4-2 and TRBJ2-1, with 10 bases fitting TRBD2. The CDR3 loop reads CASSQDPMVAGGIRDEQFF. For the CDR3, the DNA is TGTGCCAGCAGCCAAGATCCCATGGTAGCGGGAGGAATTAGGGATGAGCAGTTCTTC.